One and the same sample provided the 30 T cell receptor beta chains below, sequenced in a study of CD8+ T cells in alopecia areata. TCR sequencing used cDNA made by reverse transcription of extracted RNA. Libraries were prepared by immunoSEQ multiplex PCR; TCRdb keeps only in-frame clonotypes and omits some of them. The sample consists of about 160,000 clones, approximately 62% of them appearing once. Stated treatment: oral pan-JAK inhibitor, 5-10 mg twice daily. The sequencing used CD4+ T cells sorted from blood, collected at week 24, from a patient treated with tofacitinib. Receptor source: a human donor with alopecia areata.

J is TRBJ2-7 and V is TRBV6-6, with TRBD1 matching over 11 bases. Germline values: CDR1 MNHNY, CDR2 SVGAGI (reference sequence). V shed 6 bases and J 4 bases; nucleotides not matched to a gene: 11. This CDR3 has 16 amino acids. The CDR3 spells CASRARTGTGGYEQYF. The CDR3 bases are TGTGCCAGCAGAGCAAGAACCGGGACAGGGGGGTACGAGCAGTACTTC.

The rearrangement uses TRBV4-1 and TRBJ2-2; tentative D call: TRBD1 (6 bases). The CDR3 extends over 15 amino acids. Germline assignment: CDR1 MGHRA and CDR2 YSYEKL. The V and J ends lost 4 bases and 7 bases respectively, with 16 bases between them. The CDR3 nucleotides read TGCGCCAGCAGCCCGACATCAGGGGACGGCGGGGAGCTGTTTTTT. It specifies CASSPTSGDGGELFF.

This chain uses TRBV25-1 with TRBJ1-6; unclear D gene. Germline CDR1 and CDR2: MGHDK and SYGVNS. V was shortened by 3 bases and J by 3 bases, with 6 bases between the two germline ends. The CDR3 is 14 amino acids. CDR3: CASSEGIYNSPLHF. The DNA for the CDR3 is TGTGCCAGCAGTGAGGGCATCTATAATTCACCCCTCCACTTT. Drawing the rest from reference TRBV25-1 and TRBJ1-6, the complete variable domain is EADIYQTPRYLVIGTGKKITLECSQTMGHDKMYWYQQDPGMELHLIHYSYGVNSTEKGDLSSESTVSRIRTEHFPLTLESARPSHTSQYLCASSEGIYNSPLHFGNGTRLTVT.

This chain joins TRBV15 and TRBJ2-5; 10 positions agree with TRBD2. V shed 3 bases, J shed 2 bases, and the junction held 6 bases outside the gene matches. Germline lookup yields CDR1 LNHNV and CDR2 YYDKDF (reference sequence). This CDR3 contains 16 residues. This chain's CDR3 is CATSSPLAGEQETQYF. The DNA for the CDR3 is TGTGCCACCAGCAGTCCTCTAGCGGGGGAGCAAGAGACCCAGTACTTC.

The V and J genes are TRBV6-6 and TRBJ2-3; a possible D gene is TRBD1 (6 bases). Germline-derived CDR1 and CDR2 are MNHNY and SVGAGI (reference sequence). With 5 bases removed from V and 5 bases from J, the gap between germline ends came to 11 bases. The CDR3 runs 13 residues. In nucleotides, the CDR3 is TGTGCCAGCAGTGGAACAGGGAGAGATACGCAGTATTTT. As protein: CASSGTGRDTQYF.

The chain employs TRBV2 and TRBJ1-1; D not certain. The V gene lost 8 bases and the J gene lost 5 bases, with 15 bases spanning the gap. This CDR3 comprises 13 residues. The germline CDR1 and CDR2 sequences are SNHLY and FYNNEI. The CDR3 region is CASYGRPRTEAFF. For the CDR3, the DNA is TGTGCCAGCTACGGACGGCCGCGGACTGAAGCTTTCTTT.

The chain has TRBV7-2 and TRBJ1-3; a weak D match, TRBD1 (5 bases). Germline V gene sequence: CDR1 SGHTA, CDR2 FQGNSA. The CDR3 has 15 residues. V dropped 1 base and J dropped 2 bases, with 9 bases sitting between them. CDR3 region: CASSLVQGPGNTIYF. CDR3 nucleotide sequence: TGTGCCAGCAGCTTAGTCCAGGGCCCTGGAAACACCATATATTTT.

The J gene is TRBJ2-3, the V gene TRBV15; the match to TRBD2 covers 11 bases. The V segment lost 4 bases and the J segment 7 bases; nucleotides outside the gene matches: 7. CDR3 length equals 15 residues. From germline, CDR1 is LNHNV and CDR2 YYDKDF (reference sequence). CDR3 sequence: CATSTLAGAANTQYF. Written as DNA, the CDR3 is TGTGCCACCAGCACACTAGCGGGGGCAGCAAATACGCAGTATTTT.

This clone was detected once. This chain links TRBV6-5 with TRBJ2-3, with a weak D call TRBD1 (6 bases). V gave up 2 bases and J gave up 3 bases, with 12 bases separating them. Per the germline V gene, CDR1 is MNHEY and CDR2 is SVGAGI. CDR3 length: 15 residues. CDR3 nucleotide sequence: TGTGCCAGCAGTTACCAGGGGTTACGGACAGATACGCAGTATTTT. It translates to CASSYQGLRTDTQYF.

This clone was observed a handful of times. The chain joins TRBV29-1 to TRBJ1-2, with D unresolved. Trimming shortened V by 0 bases and J by 4 bases, and 12 bases separated the two germline ends. Germline V gene lookup returns CDR1 SQVTM and CDR2 ANQGSEA. The CDR3 totals 14 residues. DNA for the CDR3: TGCAGCGTTGAAGAACAGAGAGATCTCTATGGCTACACCTTC. Amino acid sequence: CSVEEQRDLYGYTF.

The rearrangement joins TRBV9 to TRBJ2-3, with 11 bases lining up with TRBD2. Germline V gene lookup returns CDR1 SGDLS and CDR2 YYNGEE. The CDR3 is made up of 16 amino acids. V shed 0 bases, J shed 1 base, and the junction held 1 base outside the gene matches. The DNA for the CDR3 is TGTGCCAGCAGCGTAGCTAGCGGGGGGCGCACAGATACGCAGTATTTT. Translation: CASSVASGGRTDTQYF.

This sequence joins TRBV30 and TRBJ1-1; D is possibly TRBD1 (5 bases). Germline V gene sequence: CDR1 GTSNPN, CDR2 SVGIG (reference sequence). The ends were cut back, 3 bases at V and 4 bases at J, with 15 bases in the middle. This CDR3 region has 14 residues. CDR3 coding DNA: TGTGCCTGGAGGAGCCCCCAGGGAGGCACTGAAGCTTTCTTT. It yields the protein CAWRSPQGGTEAFF.

This clone was observed a handful of times. The V and J genes are TRBV30 and TRBJ2-7; D is perhaps TRBD2 (5 bases). The ends were cut back, 1 base at V and 7 bases at J, with 23 bases in the middle. The CDR3 length is 16 residues. Germline CDR1 and CDR2: GTSNPN and SVGIG (reference sequence). The CDR3 DNA follows: TGTGCCTGGAGTGGGACGCGTGTTGGCCCCCGGAGGGAGCAGTACTTC. Translating it yields CAWSGTRVGPRREQYF.

The rearrangement uses TRBV27 and TRBJ2-1; 16 positions agree with TRBD2. V shed 4 bases, J shed 4 bases, and the junction held 16 bases outside the gene matches. The CDR3 is 21 residues long. Germline CDR1 is MNHEY and CDR2 is SMNVEV (reference sequence). The CDR3 bases are TGTGCCAGCAGTTCATTCGCCGGGACTAGCGGGGGGGCCAAGCTTTACAATGAGCAGTTCTTC. Translating gives CASSSFAGTSGGAKLYNEQFF.

The table lists this clone with a few counts. CDR3: CSVRASGGTGELFF. In DNA, the CDR3 is TGCAGCGTTCGAGCTAGTGGGGGGACCGGGGAGCTGTTTTTT. The chain couples TRBV29-1 to TRBJ2-2; possibly TRBD2 for D (6 bases). The V gene lost 5 bases and the J gene lost 5 bases, with 15 bases spanning the gap. CDR1 and CDR2 from the germline V gene are SQVTM and ANQGSEA. The CDR3 loop spans 14 amino acids.

The genes are TRBV9 and TRBJ1-2, with D unresolved. Deletions cut 4 bases from V and 12 bases from J, with 16 bases between. CDR1 is SGDLS and CDR2 is YYNGEE in the germline V gene. The CDR3 loop spans 12 amino acids. CDR3 DNA sequence: TGTGCCAGCAGCAGAGGTGACCGTGTCCACACCTTC. It translates to CASSRGDRVHTF.

The chain links TRBV4-1 to TRBJ1-5; a weak D match, TRBD1 (6 bases). Germline values: CDR1 MGHRA, CDR2 YSYEKL. V lost 1 base to trimming and J lost 0 bases, with 10 bases between them. This CDR3 comprises 16 residues. The CDR3 DNA sequence: TGCGCCAGCAGCCAAGGCGGGGGCTATAGCAATCAGCCCCAGCATTTT. As protein: CASSQGGGYSNQPQHF.

This clone was seen once. The chain employs TRBV15 and TRBJ1-2; TRBD1 agrees at 7 bases. This CDR3 is built from 15 residues. Per germline, CDR1 LNHNV and CDR2 YYDKDF (reference sequence). Trimming removed 4 bases from V and 1 base from J; junction bases left unmatched: 6. Written as DNA, the CDR3 is TGTGCCACCAGCAATAGACAGGGAGGTAACTATGGCTACACCTTC. Translating it yields CATSNRQGGNYGYTF.

This chain links TRBV7-9 with TRBJ1-5; 10 bases are a match to TRBD1. V lost 5 bases and J lost 6; bases outside the gene matches: 7. Germline assignment: CDR1 SEHNR and CDR2 FQNEAQ (reference sequence). The length of the CDR3 is 15 residues. In DNA, the CDR3 is TGTGCCAGCAGCCGGGGGACAGGGGAGGGTCAGCCCCAGCATTTT. The encoded protein is CASSRGTGEGQPQHF.

In this sample, this clone turned up a few times. The J gene is TRBJ2-3, the V gene TRBV29-1; TRBD2 matches at 9 bases. CDR1 and CDR2 (germline): SQVTM, ANQGSEA. CDR3 length equals 17 residues. The ends lost 6 bases at V and 0 bases at J; junction bases unmatched: 13. The CDR3 sequence is CSVQSPSGALSTDTQYF. The CDR3 nucleotides read TGCAGCGTCCAAAGCCCTAGCGGGGCCTTGAGCACAGATACGCAGTATTTT.

A word on this clone: A junction end diverges from the germline sequence, so it may reflect a read error. V and J are TRBV4-1 and TRBJ2-3; D not resolved. CDR1 is MGHRA and CDR2 is YSYEKL in the germline V gene. The CDR3 has 13 amino acids. The CDR3 loop is CASSQEGTDTQYF. DNA for the CDR3: TGCGCCAGCAGCCAAGAAGGCACTGATACGCAGTATTTT.

A few counts support this clone. This CDR3 is CASSPGVGNSPLHF. The CDR3 region has the DNA TGTGCCAGCTCCCCAGGGGTTGGTAATTCACCCCTCCACTTT. The V gene is TRBV18, the J gene TRBJ1-6, with D possibly being TRBD1 (6 bases). Germline V gene lookup returns CDR1 KGHSH and CDR2 LQKENI. Trimming shortened V by 6 bases and J by 6 bases, and 12 bases separated the two germline ends. The CDR3 consists of 14 residues. Combining the CDR3 with reference TRBV18 and TRBJ1-6 gives the whole variable domain NAGVMQNPRHLVRRRGQEARLRCSPMKGHSHVYWYRQLPEEGLKFMVYLQKENIIDESGMPKERFSAEFPKEGPSILRIQQVVRGDSAAYFCASSPGVGNSPLHFGNGTRLTVT.

The V gene is TRBV5-1, the J gene TRBJ2-5; TRBD1 might be the D (5 bases). The V gene lost 3 bases and the J gene lost 5 bases, with 14 bases spanning the gap. The CDR3 has 14 residues. Germline assignment: CDR1 SGHRS and CDR2 YFSETQ. CDR3 nucleotide sequence: TGCGCCAGCAGCTCCCTCCAGGGTCCGGAGACCCAGTACTTC. Residues: CASSSLQGPETQYF.

This clone has more than one count but fewer than ten. The gene calls are TRBV19 and TRBJ2-3; TRBD2 matches 7 bases. Germline V gene data show CDR1 as LNHDA and CDR2 as SQIVND (reference sequence). Trimming took 10 bases from V and 1 from J; bases not matched to a gene: 5. The CDR3 length is 13 residues. CDR3 residues: CATGGIRTDTQYF. DNA of the CDR3: TGTGCCACGGGGGGAATTCGCACAGATACGCAGTATTTT.

V usage is TRBV7-6 and J usage is TRBJ2-5; no firm D call. This CDR3 is built from 11 residues. Germline values: CDR1 SGHVS, CDR2 FNYEAQ. V gave up 2 bases and J gave up 2 bases, with 0 bases separating them. CDR3 in DNA: TGTGCCAGCAGCTTACAAGAGACCCAGTACTTC. Protein sequence: CASSLQETQYF.

The rearrangement uses TRBV25-1 and TRBJ2-1; 11 bases line up with TRBD2. The CDR3 is made up of 13 amino acids. CDR1 MGHDK and CDR2 SYGVNS come from the germline V gene. The V gene end was trimmed by 7 bases and the J gene end by 5 bases; junction bases not matched to a gene: 1. CDR3 sequence reads: CASTLAGDNEQFF. DNA of the CDR3: TGTGCCAGCACACTAGCGGGGGACAATGAGCAGTTCTTC.

The chain joins TRBV4-1 to TRBJ2-1; possible D gene TRBD1, 5 bases. CDR3 size: 13 residues. V shed 0 bases and J shed 12 bases, with 12 bases lying between them. Per germline, CDR1 MGHRA and CDR2 YSYEKL. The CDR3 loop reads CASSQDRRGGQFF. CDR3 bases: TGCGCCAGCAGCCAAGATAGAAGGGGCGGGCAGTTCTTC.

This clone turned up a few times. The rearrangement joins TRBV10-3 to TRBJ2-2, with 12 bases matching TRBD2. The CDR3 covers 17 residues. Germline V gene data show CDR1 as ENHRY and CDR2 as SYGVKD. Germline trimming cut 6 bases from V and 5 bases from J; bases unmatched to any gene: 10. The CDR3 sequence: CAISPTSGGPRTGELFF. In DNA form, the CDR3 reads TGTGCCATCAGCCCGACTAGCGGGGGCCCGAGGACCGGGGAGCTGTTTTTT.

The CDR3 sequence is CASSSLLGDYYEQYF. The CDR3 coding sequence is TGTGCCAGCAGCTCCCTTTTAGGGGATTACTACGAGCAGTACTTC. This chain uses TRBV5-6 with TRBJ2-7; a possible D gene is TRBD1 (5 bases). In germline, CDR1 is SGHDT, CDR2 YYEEEE. Trimming took 3 bases from V and 3 from J, leaving 16 bases between them. The CDR3 runs to 15 residues.

This sequence joins TRBV19 and TRBJ2-3; 7 nucleotides line up with TRBD1. V dropped 1 base and J dropped 4; count of bases not matched to a gene: 2. This CDR3 contains 14 residues. CDR1 is LNHDA, CDR2 SQIVND, per germline (reference sequence). The CDR3 sequence is CASSIGQGPDTQYF. CDR3 nucleotides: TGTGCCAGTAGTATAGGACAGGGCCCAGATACGCAGTATTTT.